This T cell receptor beta chain was found in a study of T cell repertoires in cytomegalovirus infection. Germline V CDR1 and CDR2: SGHVS, FNYEAQ. This CDR3 spans 13 amino acids. Regarding this clonotype: What it binds is not known. Sequence at one end of the junction differs from germline and may be a read error.

TCRdb re-analysed the reads in MiXCR, keeping a single row per CDR3 protein. The sample lists hundreds of thousands of distinct CDR3 sequences, about 39% occurring once. The sample consisted of cultured PBMCs, taken from culture after CMV antigen stimulation. This sequence originates from a human donor in good health (CMV status not recorded). Some clones in this sample may be carry-over from other donors' samples. The chain recombines TRBV7-6 with TRBJ1-1, with a tentative D call TRBD1 (6 bases). The DNA for the CDR3 is TGTGCCAGCAGCTTGGGGGCGAACACTGAAGATTTCTTT. Encoded protein: CASSLGANTEDFF.